The 14 T cell receptor beta chains reported below all come from one sample, sequenced in a study of T cell clonality in common variable immunodeficiency. Method: immunoSEQ multiplex PCR; TCRdb's copy keeps in-frame clones and lacks some. Altogether about 23,000 clones were found in the sample, and no singletons occur. Whole-study results and caveats: Fewer deletions and N-nucleotide insertions were reportedly seen in common variable immunodeficiency TCR beta sequences.

These receptors lack a known antigen. Sequencing input: peripheral blood mononuclear cells. The receptors were gathered from a human donor with common variable immunodeficiency.

This clone has just a few counts. CDR3 bases read: TGTGCCAGTAGTTCCCTAGCGCCAGGGGGCACCGGGGAG. It is translated as CASSSLAPGGTGE. The full CDR3 is CASSSLAPGGTGELFF. The chain uses TRBV19 and TRBJ2-2; TRBD1 might be the D (7 bases). The read halts 3 residues ahead of the CDR3 end, with the missing end drawn from the germline J gene. The CDR3 is made up of 16 amino acids. V lost 5 bases to trimming and J lost 4 bases, with 17 bases between them. The germline gives CDR1 LNHDA, CDR2 SQIVND (reference sequence).

The table lists this clone with many counts. The read terminates 3 residues ahead of where the CDR3 ends, so the germline J gene completes it. The V call is TRBV7-2, the J call TRBJ1-2, with 10 bases lining up with TRBD1. The CDR3 loop spans 14 amino acids. In germline, CDR1 is SGHTA, CDR2 FQGNSA. The CDR3 bases that were read are TGTGCCAGCAGCACCGACAGGGGGCCTTACGGC. This codes for CASSTDRGPYG. The whole CDR3 protein is CASSTDRGPYGYTF.

Points on this clone: The read is 3 residues too short to cover the CDR3 end, so that end is filled in from the germline J gene. This chain links TRBV2 with TRBJ2-1; a weak D match, TRBD1 (6 bases). The ends were cut back, 6 bases at V and 0 bases at J, with 12 bases in the middle. This CDR3 has 15 amino acids. CDR1 is SNHLY, CDR2 FYNNEI, per germline. Here the CDR3 reads CASSTGSSSYNEQFF. The sequenced part of the CDR3 DNA is TGTGCCAGCAGCACAGGGAGTAGCTCCTACAATGAG.

This clone was detected many times. The CDR3 goes on 3 residues after the read ends, and that part is filled in from the germline J gene. This sequence joins TRBV18 and TRBJ2-2, with a possible D match to TRBD1 (6 bases). Germline V gene lookup returns CDR1 KGHSH and CDR2 LQKENI. The ends were cut back, 0 bases at V and 4 bases at J, with 12 bases in the middle. This CDR3 comprises 16 residues. The CDR3 bases that were read are TGTGCCAGCTCACCACCCGGGCTCAGGGGCACCGGGGAG. Translated, it gives CASSPPGLRGTGE. From start to end, the CDR3 is CASSPPGLRGTGELFF.

This clone showed up many times. The DNA ends 3 residues before the CDR3 does, and the rest of the CDR3 is filled in from the germline J gene. V gene TRBV5-6 combines with J gene TRBJ1-5, with D unclear. The CDR3 runs 14 residues. CDR1 and CDR2 from the germline V gene are SGHDT and YYEEEE. The V end lost 4 bases, the J end lost 0 bases, and 8 bases lay between the germline ends. The CDR3 loop reads CASSQISSNQPQHF. The CDR3 bases that were read are TGTGCCAGCAGCCAAATCAGTAGCAATCAGCCC.

This clone was observed a few times. Read sequence stops 3 residues before the CDR3 end, and the germline J gene provides the missing end. J is TRBJ2-3 and V is TRBV6-2 or TRBV6-3; TRBD2 might be the D (7 bases). The CDR3 length is 15 residues. The germline gives CDR1 MNHEY, CDR2 SVGEGT. Deletions cut 6 bases from V and 2 bases from J, with 15 bases between. The CDR3 loop reads CASRGGLADTDTQYF. The CDR3 bases that were read are TGTGCCAGCAGGGGGGGGCTAGCGGACACAGATACG.

This clone was counted only a few times. Read data end 3 residues before the CDR3 end; the end is taken from the germline J gene. V gene TRBV7-9 combines with J gene TRBJ2-2; TRBD1 is a possible D gene (5 bases). Trimming removed 0 bases from V and 10 bases from J, with 6 bases in between. Germline assignment: CDR1 SEHNR and CDR2 FQNEAQ (reference sequence). The CDR3 extends over 12 amino acids. The part of the CDR3 DNA that was read is TGTGCCAGCAGCTTAGCAGGGGCGGAG. Encoded protein: CASSLAGAE. The entire CDR3 reads CASSLAGAELFF.

This clone was counted many times. The missing CDR3 end, 3 residues past where the read stops, is filled in from the germline J gene. The V call is TRBV2, the J call TRBJ2-1; D remains ambiguous. CDR1 is SNHLY, CDR2 FYNNEI, per germline. The CDR3 contains 11 residues. Trimming removed 11 bases from V and 7 bases from J, with 12 bases in between. CDR3 bases read: TGTGCCGGAGCTAGGATGAATGAG. It yields the protein CAGARMNE. The CDR3 as a whole reads CAGARMNEQFF.

Remarks on this clone: The read halts 3 residues ahead of the CDR3 end, with the missing end drawn from the germline J gene. V usage is TRBV7-6 and J usage is TRBJ2-5; D is unresolved. The CDR3 runs 17 residues. V lost 2 bases to trimming and J lost 0 bases, with 16 bases between them. Germline V gives CDR1 SGHVS, CDR2 FNYEAQ. The CDR3 DNA, read in part, is TGTGCCAGCAGCTTAATAGTGGCAGGAGTTTACCAAGAGACC. Protein product: CASSLIVAGVYQET. The entire CDR3 reads CASSLIVAGVYQETQYF.

A few counts support this clone. The CDR3 protein is CASSCGAYNEQFF. The DNA read from the CDR3 is TGTGCCAGCAGCTGCGGGGCTTACAATGAG. J is TRBJ2-1 and V is TRBV7-9, with a possible D match to TRBD2 (6 bases). The read comes to an end 3 residues before the CDR3 does, leaving the germline J gene to fill in the end. CDR3 length: 13 amino acids. V was trimmed by 4 bases and J by 4 bases, leaving 8 bases between them. Germline CDR1 SEHNR, CDR2 FQNEAQ (reference sequence).

As to this clone: The CDR3 end lies 3 residues beyond the end of the read and is filled in from the germline J gene. The chain is built from TRBV18 and TRBJ2-1, with D possibly matching TRBD1 (6 bases). The CDR3 is 16 amino acids. Per the germline V gene, CDR1 is KGHSH and CDR2 is LQKENI. Trimming pared 4 bases from V and 7 bases from J, leaving 20 bases between. Incomplete CDR3 DNA: TGTGCCAGCTCACGATACGGGACACCCGAGGAAAATGAG. It encodes CASSRYGTPEENE. The whole CDR3 sequence is CASSRYGTPEENEQFF.

About this clone itself: Read coverage stops 3 residues before the CDR3 terminus; the germline J gene supplies the remainder. The chain couples TRBV19 to TRBJ2-1; TRBD2 aligns across 9 bases. CDR1 and CDR2 (germline): LNHDA, SQIVND (reference sequence). The CDR3 spans 22 residues. V shed 3 bases and J 7 bases; nucleotides not matched to a gene: 28. Incomplete CDR3 DNA: TGTGCCAGTAGTATTAGAGGGCAGTTCGCGGGAGGGCCACAATTTGGTGGGAATGAG. Its protein product is CASSIRGQFAGGPQFGGNE. The full CDR3 sequence reads CASSIRGQFAGGPQFGGNEQFF. The variable domain in full, with the rest retrieved from reference TRBV19 and TRBJ2-1, is DGGITQSPKYLFRKEGQNVTLSCEQNLNHDAMYWYRQDPGQGLRLIYYSQIVNDFQKGDIAEGYSVSREKKESFPLTVTSAQKNPTAFYLCASSIRGQFAGGPQFGGNEQFFGPGTRLTVL.

Comment on this clone: The read gets to within 3 residues of the CDR3 end, and the germline J gene fills in the rest. V and J are TRBV2 and TRBJ1-1; 9 bases map to TRBD1. Germline lookup yields CDR1 SNHLY and CDR2 FYNNEI. The CDR3 is made up of 13 amino acids. V lost 5 bases and J lost 7; bases outside the gene matches: 5. CDR3 amino acids: CASSTDRGLEAFF. CDR3 DNA, as far as it was read: TGTGCCAGCAGTACGGACAGGGGACTTGAA.

The table lists this clone with a few counts. Coverage ceases 3 residues before the CDR3 finishes, and the germline J gene fills in the end. The rearrangement joins TRBV7-2 to TRBJ1-1, with TRBD1 as a possible D gene (6 bases). The CDR3 spans 14 residues. Trimming shortened V by 5 bases and J by 0 bases, and 10 bases separated the two germline ends. Germline lookup yields CDR1 SGHTA and CDR2 FQGNSA. The CDR3 loop is CASSRDIMNTEAFF. The part of the CDR3 DNA that was read is TGTGCCAGCAGCAGGGACATAATGAACACTGAA.